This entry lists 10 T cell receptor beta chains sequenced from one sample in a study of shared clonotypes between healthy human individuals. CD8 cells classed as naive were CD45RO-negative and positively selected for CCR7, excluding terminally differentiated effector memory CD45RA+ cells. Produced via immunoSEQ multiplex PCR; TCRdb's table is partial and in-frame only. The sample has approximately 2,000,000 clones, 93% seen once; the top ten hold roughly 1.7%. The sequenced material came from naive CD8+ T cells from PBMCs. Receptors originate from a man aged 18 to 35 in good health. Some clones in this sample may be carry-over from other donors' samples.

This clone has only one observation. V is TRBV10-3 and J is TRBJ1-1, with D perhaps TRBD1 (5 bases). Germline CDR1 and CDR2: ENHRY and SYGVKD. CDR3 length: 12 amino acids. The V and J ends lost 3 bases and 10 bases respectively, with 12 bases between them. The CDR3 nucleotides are TGTGCCATCAGTGATACAGGACCGGGAGCTTTCTTT. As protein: CAISDTGPGAFF.

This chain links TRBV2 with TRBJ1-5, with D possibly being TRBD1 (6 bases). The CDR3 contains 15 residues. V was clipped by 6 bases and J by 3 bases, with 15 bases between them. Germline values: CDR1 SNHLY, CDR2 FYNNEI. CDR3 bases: TGTGCCAGCAGGCAACTCACAGGGCTCAATCAGCCCCAGCATTTT. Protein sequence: CASRQLTGLNQPQHF.

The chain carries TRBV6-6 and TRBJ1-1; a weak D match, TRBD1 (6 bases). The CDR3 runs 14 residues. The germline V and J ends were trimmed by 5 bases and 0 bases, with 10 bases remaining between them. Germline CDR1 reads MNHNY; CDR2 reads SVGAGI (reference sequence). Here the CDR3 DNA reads TGTGCCAGCAGTATGGACAGAATGAACACTGAAGCTTTCTTT. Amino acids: CASSMDRMNTEAFF.

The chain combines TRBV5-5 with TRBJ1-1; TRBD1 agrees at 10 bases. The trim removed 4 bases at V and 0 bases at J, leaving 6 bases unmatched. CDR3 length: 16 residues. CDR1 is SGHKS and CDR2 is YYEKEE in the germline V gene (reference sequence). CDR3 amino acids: CASSQDRGRMNTEAFF. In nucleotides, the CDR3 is TGTGCCAGCAGCCAAGACAGGGGGCGAATGAACACTGAAGCTTTCTTT.

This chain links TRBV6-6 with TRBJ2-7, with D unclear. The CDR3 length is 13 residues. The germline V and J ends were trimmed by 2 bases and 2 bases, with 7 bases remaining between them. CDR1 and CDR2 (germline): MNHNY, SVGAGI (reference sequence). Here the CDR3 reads CASSYAEAYEQYF. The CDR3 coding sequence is TGTGCCAGCAGTTACGCCGAAGCCTACGAGCAGTACTTC.

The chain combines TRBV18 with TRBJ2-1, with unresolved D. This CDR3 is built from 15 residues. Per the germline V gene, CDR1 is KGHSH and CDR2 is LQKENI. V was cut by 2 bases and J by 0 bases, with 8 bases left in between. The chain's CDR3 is CASSPYADSYNEQFF. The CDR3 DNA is TGTGCCAGCTCACCATACGCGGACTCCTACAATGAGCAGTTCTTC.

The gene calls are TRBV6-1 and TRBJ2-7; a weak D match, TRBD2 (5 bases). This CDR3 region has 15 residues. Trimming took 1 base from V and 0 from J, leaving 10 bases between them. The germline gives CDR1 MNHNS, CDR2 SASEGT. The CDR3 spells CASSEVVASSYEQYF. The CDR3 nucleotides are TGTGCCAGCAGTGAAGTGGTAGCGAGCTCCTACGAGCAGTACTTC.

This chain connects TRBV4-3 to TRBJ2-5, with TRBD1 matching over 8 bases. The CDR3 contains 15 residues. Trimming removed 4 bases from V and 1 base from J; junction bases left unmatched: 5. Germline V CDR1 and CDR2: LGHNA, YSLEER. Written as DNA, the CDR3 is TGCGCCAGCAGCCCCGGACAGGGCCGCCAAGAGACCCAGTACTTC. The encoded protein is CASSPGQGRQETQYF.

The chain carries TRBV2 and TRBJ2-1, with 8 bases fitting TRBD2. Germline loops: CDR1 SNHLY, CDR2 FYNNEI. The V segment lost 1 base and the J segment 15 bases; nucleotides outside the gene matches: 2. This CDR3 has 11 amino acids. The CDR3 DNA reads TGTGCCAGCAGTGAAGGGGCGGGAGGGTTCTTC. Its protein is CASSEGAGGFF.

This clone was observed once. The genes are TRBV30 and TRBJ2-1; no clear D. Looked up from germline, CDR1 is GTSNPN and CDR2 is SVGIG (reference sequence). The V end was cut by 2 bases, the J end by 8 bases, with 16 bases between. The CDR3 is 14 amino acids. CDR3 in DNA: TGTGCCTGGAGTACTCTTTACTCGCCTTATGAGCAGTTCTTC. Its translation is CAWSTLYSPYEQFF.